These T cell receptor beta chains were read from a single sample in a study of cytomegalovirus exposure and HLA in healthy donors. Measured with immunoSEQ multiplex PCR; TCRdb has only the in-frame clones, and not every one. The repertoire holds 330,000 or so clones, with about nine tenths as singletons. The sequencing input was PBMCs. These receptors all come from a woman in her late teens or twenties in good health and CMV-seronegative. Each CDR3 is given with its conserved first and last residue. The D gene is left open where the match is weak. Part of the rows lack a size; the others show once, few, many or a class for expanded clones.

d_gene	abundance	v_gene	j_gene	CDR3aa	CDR3nt
NA	NA	TRBV4-2	TRBJ2-7	CASSQVPGTSYEQYF	TGTGCCAGCAGCCAAGTCCCCGGGACTTCCTACGAGCAGTACTTC
NA	few	TRBV30	TRBJ1-1	CAWSTNMNTEAFF	TGTGCCTGGAGCACCAACATGAACACTGAAGCTTTCTTT
NA	NA	TRBV15	TRBJ2-7	CATSRDMSRGAGEQYF	TGTGCCACCAGCAGAGATATGTCCAGGGGAGCGGGGGAGCAGTACTTC
TRBD1	NA	TRBV4-3	TRBJ2-7	CASSQTDRRSHEQYF	TGCGCCAGCAGCCAGACGGACAGGAGGAGCCACGAGCAGTACTTC
TRBD1	NA	TRBV6-6	TRBJ1-2	CASRWGDSSDYGYTF	TGTGCCAGCAGATGGGGGGACAGTAGCGACTATGGCTACACCTTC
NA	NA	TRBV28	TRBJ1-1	CASILPGRSVITEAFF	TGTGCCAGCATCCTCCCGGGGAGGTCGGTTATCACTGAAGCTTTCTTT
NA	NA	TRBV5-1	TRBJ1-2	CASSLDEGGVANYGYTF	TGCGCCAGCAGCTTGGACGAGGGTGGGGTAGCTAACTATGGCTACACCTTC
NA	NA	TRBV6-5	TRBJ2-1	CASSLLAKGEQFF	TGTGCCAGCAGTCTACTAGCTAAGGGTGAGCAGTTCTTC
TRBD1	few	TRBV5-1	TRBJ2-7	CASYRDSYEQYF	TGCGCCAGCTACCGGGACAGCTACGAGCAGTACTTC
NA	NA	TRBV7-2	TRBJ1-1	CASSSLIVTEAFF	TGTGCCAGCAGCTCCCTAATCGTCACTGAAGCTTTCTTT
NA	NA	TRBV6-4	TRBJ2-2	CASSEYKNTGELFF	TGTGCCAGCAGTGAGTACAAGAACACCGGGGAGCTGTTTTTT
NA	once	TRBV6-6	TRBJ2-3	CASRSRKDSSLVTQYF	TGTGCCAGCAGGTCCCGAAAGGATAGCTCACTTGTTACGCAGTATTTT
TRBD1	NA	TRBV6-1	TRBJ1-3	CASSEPPPDRGPGNTIYF	TGTGCCAGCAGTGAACCCCCTCCGGACAGGGGGCCTGGAAACACCATATATTTT
NA	NA	TRBV15	TRBJ1-5	CATSTIPRGGWSGNQPQHF	TGTGCCACCAGCACCATCCCCAGAGGGGGATGGTCGGGCAATCAGCCCCAGCATTTT
NA	NA	TRBV10-3	TRBJ2-7	CAIMEGALTASDYEQYF	TGTGCCATCATGGAGGGGGCTCTCACAGCCTCGGACTACGAGCAGTACTTC
NA	once	TRBV6-5	TRBJ1-5	CASSYSRVSWPQHF	TGTGCCAGCAGTTACTCGCGGGTTTCTTGGCCCCAGCATTTT
TRBD2	NA	TRBV9	TRBJ2-5	CASSAVGGFQETQYF	TGTGCCAGCAGCGCGGTCGGGGGGTTCCAAGAGACCCAGTACTTC
TRBD2	NA	TRBV5-6	TRBJ2-7	CASSPWASGTYEQYF	TGTGCCAGCAGCCCCTGGGCTAGCGGGACCTACGAGCAGTACTTC
TRBD2	NA	TRBV9	TRBJ2-1	CASSPTSGTYNEQFF	TGTGCCAGCAGCCCGACGAGCGGGACCTACAATGAGCAGTTCTTC
TRBD2	NA	TRBV6-5	TRBJ2-7	CASSYWRGGSYEQYF	TGTGCCAGCAGTTACTGGCGGGGGGGATCCTACGAGCAGTACTTC
NA	NA	TRBV5-1	TRBJ2-1	CASSPFLGPNEQFF	TGCGCCAGCAGCCCCTTCTTGGGGCCCAATGAGCAGTTCTTC
TRBD2	NA	TRBV7-9	TRBJ2-7	CASSLNEREVHEQYF	TGTGCCAGCAGCCTAAATGAGCGGGAGGTCCACGAGCAGTACTTC
TRBD2	NA	TRBV11-3	TRBJ2-7	CASSFGTSYEQYF	TGTGCCAGCAGCTTCGGGACTAGCTACGAGCAGTACTTC
NA	NA	TRBV28	TRBJ1-5	CASSGGPSNQPQHF	TGTGCCAGCTCGGGGGGGCCGAGCAATCAGCCCCAGCATTTT
NA	NA	TRBV9	TRBJ2-1	CASSPRLAQDNEQFF	TGTGCCAGCAGCCCGAGGCTAGCGCAGGACAATGAGCAGTTCTTC
NA	NA	TRBV11-1	TRBJ2-3	CATRLAGGYTQYF	TGTGCCACCAGGCTAGCCGGAGGGTATACGCAGTATTTT
TRBD2	NA	TRBV9	TRBJ2-3	CASSRTSGNTDTQYF	TGTGCCAGCAGCCGTACTAGCGGAAACACAGATACGCAGTATTTT
NA	few	TRBV7-9	TRBJ2-5	CASSLPGTQETQYF	TGTGCCAGCAGCTTACCAGGTACACAAGAGACCCAGTACTTC
TRBD1	NA	TRBV4-1	TRBJ2-1	CASSQDWTGEDNEQFF	TGCGCCAGCAGCCAAGATTGGACAGGGGAGGACAATGAGCAGTTCTTC
TRBD1	NA	TRBV20-1	TRBJ1-2	CSASLGQGYTF	TGCAGTGCTAGCCTGGGACAGGGCTACACCTTC
NA	NA	TRBV28	TRBJ2-7	CASTEGYEQYF	TGTGCCAGCACCGAGGGCTACGAGCAGTACTTC
TRBD2	NA	TRBV30	TRBJ2-3	CAWSVRLAGDTQYF	TGTGCCTGGAGTGTACGACTAGCGGGAGATACGCAGTATTTT
NA	once	TRBV25-1	TRBJ2-7	CASSEPSDSYEQYF	TGTGCCAGCAGTGAGCCCAGTGATTCCTACGAGCAGTACTTC
TRBD1	NA	TRBV5-1	TRBJ2-1	CASTTGTGGNEQFF	TGCGCCAGCACTACCGGGACAGGGGGCAATGAGCAGTTCTTC
TRBD1	NA	TRBV19	TRBJ1-2	CASSWTGPSGDGYTF	TGTGCCAGTAGTTGGACAGGGCCCTCCGGGGATGGCTACACCTTC
TRBD1	NA	TRBV29-1	TRBJ1-2	CSVEALTGDGYTF	TGCAGCGTTGAAGCCCTGACAGGGGATGGCTACACCTTC
NA	NA	TRBV11-2	TRBJ2-3	CASSWGGADTQYF	TGTGCCAGCAGCTGGGGGGGCGCAGATACGCAGTATTTT
NA	NA	TRBV27	TRBJ1-2	CASSLAGGHYGYTF	TGTGCCAGCAGCCTCGCCGGGGGGCACTATGGCTACACCTTC
TRBD2	NA	TRBV6-5	TRBJ2-7	CASSYGRASGLYEQYF	TGTGCCAGCAGTTACGGGAGGGCTAGCGGGCTCTACGAGCAGTACTTC
NA	NA	TRBV2	TRBJ2-2	CASTISGNTGELFF	TGTGCCAGCACCATTTCGGGTAACACCGGGGAGCTGTTTTTT